The T cell receptor (beta chain) described here comes from a study of T cells in Graves' hyperthyroidism and ophthalmopathy. Overall study findings and caveats: Blood held most thyroid clonotypes expanded above 0.001 frequency. Prediction of ophthalmopathy progression came a median around 6.5 months pre-onset.

Authors of the study amplified TCR beta CDR3 regions from RNA transcripts. RT-PCR in the first round (using the HTBI primer set) targeted the TCR CDR3. TCRdb ran MiXCR on the multiplex PCR reads and lists one entry per CDR3 protein. This table has hundreds of thousands of distinct CDR3 sequences, approximately 14% appearing once. The length of the CDR3 is 17 residues. CDR1 and CDR2 (germline): SGHDT, YYEEEE. V was shortened by 2 bases and J by 2 bases, with 20 bases between the two germline ends. This clonotype was observed a handful of times. What it binds is unknown. The chain recombines TRBV5-6 with TRBJ2-7, with D maybe TRBD2 (6 bases). The clonotype was recovered from a woman younger than 35 with Graves' hyperthyroidism. Sequencing was done on a sample of blood. CDR3 loop: CASSFPRTTPNPYEQYF. CDR3 coding DNA: TGTGCCAGCAGCTTCCCCCGGACTACCCCGAACCCCTACGAGCAGTACTTC.